The T cell receptor beta chain under discussion was sequenced for a study of patients and donors after allogeneic stem cell transplantation. The CDR3 consists of 11 residues. Trimming removed 7 bases from V and 4 bases from J, with 7 bases in between. The germline V gene encodes CDR1 SEHNR and CDR2 FQNEAQ (reference sequence). This clonotype was observed a few times. TCRdb reprocessed the RT-PCR reads via MiXCR and lists one record per CDR3 protein. Of approximately 200,000 distinct CDR3 sequences listed, less than 50% are singletons. The TCR comes from a human donor who was either an allogeneic HSCT recipient or a stem cell or donor lymphocyte infusion donor (not recorded which). It is not recorded whose cells these are; they may come from a transplant donor. Sequencing was carried out using blood, either unsorted or a sorted T cell fraction (not recorded which). The chain recombines TRBV7-9 with TRBJ1-1, with D unclear. The CDR3 region is CASKDSTEAFF. The CDR3 DNA reads as TGTGCCAGCAAGGATAGCACTGAAGCTTTCTTT.